The table lists the clone carrying this T cell receptor beta chain with a few counts. This specimen belongs to a study of blood T cell repertoires in COVID-19. This CDR3 is 16 amino acids long. The junction had 15 bases not matched to a gene; V was cut back by 7 bases and J by 5 bases. Germline-derived CDR1 and CDR2 are SEHNR and FQNEAQ (reference sequence). Data came from immunoSEQ multiplex PCR; TCRdb stores just in-frame clones and leaves some out. The sample yields approximately 25,000 clones, over 80% seen once. The gene calls are TRBV7-9 and TRBJ2-7, with 9 bases aligning to TRBD1. This TCR was sampled from a woman aged 80 or older with acute or convalescent COVID-19. The sample taken for sequencing was peripheral blood. The CDR3 here is CASTNLAGTGRHEQYF. DNA for the CDR3: TGTGCCAGCACCAATCTAGCCGGGACAGGGAGGCACGAGCAGTACTTC.